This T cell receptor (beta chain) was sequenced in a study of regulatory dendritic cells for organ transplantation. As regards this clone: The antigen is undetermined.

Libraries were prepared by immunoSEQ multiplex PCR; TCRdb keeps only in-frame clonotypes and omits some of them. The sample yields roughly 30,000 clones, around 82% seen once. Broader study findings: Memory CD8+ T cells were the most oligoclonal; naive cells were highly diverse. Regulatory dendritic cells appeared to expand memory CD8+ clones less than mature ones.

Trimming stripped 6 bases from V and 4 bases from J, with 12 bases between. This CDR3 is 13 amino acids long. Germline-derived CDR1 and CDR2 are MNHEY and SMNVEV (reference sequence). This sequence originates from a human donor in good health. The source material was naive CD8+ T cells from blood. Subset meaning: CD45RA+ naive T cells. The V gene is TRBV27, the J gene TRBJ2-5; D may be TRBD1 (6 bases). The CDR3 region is CASSTQGPETQYF. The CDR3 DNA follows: TGTGCCAGCAGCACACAGGGTCCAGAGACCCAGTACTTC.